This TCR beta chain was found in a study of control samples from healthy donors and cancer patients. Only in-frame clones appear in the TCRdb table, and some are missing; sequencing was by immunoSEQ multiplex PCR. The repertoire has about 170,000 clones, almost 90% of them found once; the top ten carry 4% to 6%. This clone was recorded once. The V and J ends lost 7 bases and 4 bases, in that order; junction bases with no gene match: 3. The CDR3 contains 14 residues. Per the germline V gene, CDR1 is MNHEY and CDR2 is SMNVEV (reference sequence). The clonotype originates from a woman aged 30 to 39 in good health. The rearrangement joins TRBV27 to TRBJ2-1, with TRBD2 matching over 11 bases. Sequences were obtained from blood. The CDR3 DNA reads as TGTGCCAGCACCAGACTAGCGGGATACAATGAGCAGTTCTTC. The encoded protein is CASTRLAGYNEQFF.